This T cell receptor (beta chain) was sequenced during a study of T cell changes during pregnancy in multiple sclerosis. The CDR3 totals 13 residues. CDR1 and CDR2 (germline): MNHEY, SMNVEV (reference sequence). V was shortened by 6 bases and J by 3 bases, with 9 bases between the two germline ends. Method: immunoSEQ multiplex PCR; TCRdb's copy keeps in-frame clones and lacks some. This table holds over 35,000 clones, less than 95% found once. This clone is deemed medium-sized (0.01 to 0.1%). This chain joins TRBV27 and TRBJ1-3, with D unclear. The sequencing here drew on CD8+ T cells from peripheral blood mononuclear cells, taken in the first trimester of pregnancy. This clonotype was sampled from a female donor with multiple sclerosis, enrolled in a pregnancy study. CDR3 in amino acids: CASSPGYGNTIYF. In DNA, the CDR3 is TGTGCCAGCAGCCCGGGGTATGGAAACACCATATATTTT.